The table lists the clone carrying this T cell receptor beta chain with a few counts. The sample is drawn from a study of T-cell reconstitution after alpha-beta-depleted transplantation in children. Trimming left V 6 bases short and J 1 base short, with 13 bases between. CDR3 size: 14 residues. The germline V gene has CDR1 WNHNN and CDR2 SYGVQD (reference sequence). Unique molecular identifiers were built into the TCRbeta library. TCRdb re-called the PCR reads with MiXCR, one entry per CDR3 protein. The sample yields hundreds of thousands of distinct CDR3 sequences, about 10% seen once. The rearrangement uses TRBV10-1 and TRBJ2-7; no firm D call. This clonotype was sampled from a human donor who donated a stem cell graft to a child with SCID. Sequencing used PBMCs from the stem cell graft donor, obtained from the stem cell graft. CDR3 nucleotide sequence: TGCGCCAGCAGCGAGACCGAAACATCCTACGAGCAGTACTTC. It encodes CASSETETSYEQYF.